Shown below are 31 T cell receptor beta chains from a single sample sequenced in a study of blood T cell repertoires in COVID-19 (dated by TCRdb to the early 2020s). The method behind the library was the immunoSEQ multiplex PCR assay. TCRdb re-hosts the immuneACCESS table, in-frame sequences only. Its copies lack some clones; in the studies checked, an unresolved V gene accounts for under half of them, and the cause for the rest is not known. The sample table lists about 240,000 clones, roughly four fifths of them with a count of one. The top ten hold 6.5% to 9% of the sample. The sample taken for sequencing was peripheral blood. The receptors come from a woman of 80 years or more with COVID-19, enrolled during active disease.

The J gene is TRBJ2-1, the V gene TRBV7-3, with 12 bases aligning to TRBD2. Germline V gives CDR1 SGHTA, CDR2 FQGTGA. This CDR3 spans 15 amino acids. V shed 2 bases, J shed 4 bases, and the junction held 0 bases outside the gene matches. CDR3 in amino acids: CASSLGLAGYNEQFF. CDR3 coding DNA: TGTGCCAGCAGCTTAGGACTAGCGGGATACAATGAGCAGTTCTTC.

This clone has a count of ten or more. The J gene is TRBJ2-7, the V gene TRBV10-2; 7 bases are shared with TRBD1. With V trimmed by 5 bases and J by 6 bases, 10 bases remained unmatched. CDR1 and CDR2 from the germline V gene are WSHSY and SAAADI. The CDR3 runs 14 residues. CDR3 nucleotides: TGCGCCAGCAGTATGGACAGGCCGTCTAGCGAGCAGTACTTC. Encoded protein: CASSMDRPSSEQYF.

This sequence joins TRBV7-2 and TRBJ2-1; 9 nucleotides match TRBD2. The germline V gene encodes CDR1 SGHTA and CDR2 FQGNSA. CDR3 length: 15 amino acids. The V gene end was trimmed by 6 bases and the J gene end by 2 bases; junction bases not matched to a gene: 5. The CDR3 sequence is CASSLSGGTYNEQFF. The CDR3 nucleotides read TGTGCCAGCAGTCTCAGCGGGGGGACCTACAATGAGCAGTTCTTC. Combining the CDR3 with reference TRBV7-2 and TRBJ2-1 gives the whole variable domain GAGVSQSPSNKVTEKGKDVELRCDPISGHTALYWYRQSLGQGLEFLIYFQGNSAPDKSGLPSDRFSAERTGGSVSTLTIQRTQQEDSAVYLCASSLSGGTYNEQFFGPGTRLTVL.

V gene TRBV19 combines with J gene TRBJ2-5; 8 bases agree with TRBD2. V shed 9 bases and J 5 bases; nucleotides not matched to a gene: 11. Per germline, CDR1 LNHDA and CDR2 SQIVND (reference sequence). This CDR3 contains 14 residues. The chain's CDR3 is CARAPGGALETQYF. The CDR3 DNA follows: TGTGCCAGGGCCCCCGGGGGGGCCCTTGAGACCCAGTACTTC.

J is TRBJ2-5 and V is TRBV28; TRBD1 agrees at 9 bases. Germline lookup yields CDR1 MDHEN and CDR2 SYDVKM. This CDR3 has 15 amino acids. Unmatched junction bases numbered 7, after V lost 6 bases and J lost 2 bases. CDR3 sequence (DNA): TGTGCCAGCAGGATACCCGGGACAGGGCAAGAGACCCAGTACTTC. This gives the protein CASRIPGTGQETQYF. The whole variable domain, filled in from reference TRBV28 and TRBJ2-5, reads DVKVTQSSRYLVKRTGEKVFLECVQDMDHENMFWYRQDPGLGLRLIYFSYDVKMKEKGDIPEGYSVSREKKERFSLILESASTNQTSMYLCASRIPGTGQETQYFGPGTRLLVL.

The J gene is TRBJ1-5, the V gene TRBV18; TRBD1 might be the D (5 bases). Germline CDR1 reads KGHSH; CDR2 reads LQKENI. CDR3 length equals 16 residues. The V gene lost 6 bases and the J gene lost 1 base, with 16 bases spanning the gap. CDR3 sequence: CASSPNPTVSNQPQHF. The DNA of the CDR3 is TGTGCCAGCTCCCCAAACCCGACAGTAAGCAATCAGCCCCAGCATTTT.

The chain recombines TRBV29-1 with TRBJ2-7; TRBD2 is a possible D gene (5 bases). V was trimmed by 5 bases and J by 7 bases, leaving 24 bases between them. This CDR3 has 15 residues. CDR1 and CDR2 from the germline V gene are SQVTM and ANQGSEA. The CDR3 sequence is CSVYVVRSLTGEQYF. As DNA, the CDR3 is TGCAGCGTTTATGTTGTAAGGTCATTGACGGGAGAGCAGTACTTC.

The chain joins TRBV29-1 to TRBJ1-4; 7 nucleotides match TRBD1. V lost 6 bases to trimming and J lost 3 bases; unmatched junction nucleotides: 4. This CDR3 spans 13 amino acids. Per germline, CDR1 SQVTM and CDR2 ANQGSEA. CDR3 amino acids: CSVTGWANEKLFF. The CDR3 nucleotides are TGCAGCGTGACAGGGTGGGCTAATGAAAAACTGTTTTTT.

The chain recombines TRBV2 with TRBJ1-4; 7 bases align to TRBD1. The ends lost 8 bases at V and 5 bases at J; junction bases unmatched: 2. CDR3 length equals 12 residues. Germline V gene data show CDR1 as SNHLY and CDR2 as FYNNEI. The CDR3 sequence: CASRDSNEKLFF. In DNA, the CDR3 is TGTGCCAGCCGGGACAGCAATGAAAAACTGTTTTTT.

This clone has just one count. V usage is TRBV5-6 and J usage is TRBJ2-5, with TRBD1 matching 9 bases. The CDR3 has 17 residues. Per germline, CDR1 SGHDT and CDR2 YYEEEE. V shed 2 bases and J 4 bases; nucleotides not matched to a gene: 12. CDR3 amino acids: CASSFPGQGVSLETQYF. CDR3 DNA: TGTGCCAGCAGCTTTCCGGGACAGGGTGTAAGCCTAGAGACCCAGTACTTC.

The V and J genes are TRBV11-1 and TRBJ1-2, with D uncertain. The CDR3 contains 12 residues. Trimming removed 6 bases from V and 8 bases from J, with 13 bases in between. Germline lookup yields CDR1 SGHAT and CDR2 FQDESV (reference sequence). DNA for the CDR3: TGTGCCAGCAGGCCAATCATCGGGGGCTACACCTTC. It is translated as CASRPIIGGYTF.

This chain joins TRBV7-3 and TRBJ1-1; D is uncertain. Germline V lookup: CDR1 SGHTA, CDR2 FQGTGA. The CDR3 runs to 15 residues. V lost 5 bases, J lost 2 bases, and 15 bases lay in between. CDR3: CASSVLAGPNTEAFF. The DNA for the CDR3 is TGTGCCAGCAGCGTACTTGCAGGTCCTAACACTGAAGCTTTCTTT.

CDR3 loop: CASSGLAGPDTQYF. In DNA, the CDR3 is TGCGCCAGCAGTGGACTAGCGGGCCCCGATACGCAGTATTTT. J is TRBJ2-3 and V is TRBV10-2; 10 bases are a match to TRBD2. V trimming: 4 bases; J trimming: 6 bases; junction bases outside the gene matches: 4. The CDR3 is 14 residues long. CDR1 is WSHSY, CDR2 SAAADI, per germline.

The chain has TRBV5-1 and TRBJ1-1; no clear D gene. This CDR3 contains 13 residues. Germline-derived CDR1 and CDR2 are SGHRS and YFSETQ. V gave up 0 bases and J gave up 4 bases, with 7 bases separating them. The CDR3 here is CASSLGALTEAFF. The CDR3 DNA sequence: TGCGCCAGCAGCTTGGGGGCGCTCACTGAAGCTTTCTTT.

The table lists this clone with a count of one. The chain links TRBV6-5 to TRBJ1-1; D is unresolved. Germline CDR1 MNHEY, CDR2 SVGAGI. V lost 7 bases, J lost 6 bases, and 9 bases lay in between. This CDR3 comprises 11 residues. CDR3 bases: TGTGCCAGCACCCGAAACTCTGAAGCTTTCTTT. It codes for CASTRNSEAFF.

The rearrangement uses TRBV30 and TRBJ2-2, with 9 bases identical to TRBD2. With V trimmed by 3 bases and J by 1 base, 0 bases remained unmatched. The V gene's germline CDR1 is GTSNPN and CDR2 SVGIG (reference sequence). The CDR3 spans 14 residues. CDR3 DNA sequence: TGTGCCTGGAGACTAGCGGGGAACACCGGGGAGCTGTTTTTT. Translated: CAWRLAGNTGELFF.

CDR3 nucleotides: TGCGCCAGCAGCCCGACAGGAATTAATAGCAATCAGCCCCAGCATTTT. Translated: CASSPTGINSNQPQHF. The chain combines TRBV5-1 with TRBJ1-5; weak D call: TRBD1 (6 bases). The V end lost 4 bases, the J end lost 0 bases, and 14 bases lay between the germline ends. The V gene's germline CDR1 is SGHRS and CDR2 YFSETQ. This CDR3 spans 16 amino acids.

This sequence joins TRBV10-3 and TRBJ1-1; 7 nucleotides match TRBD1. Germline assignment: CDR1 ENHRY and CDR2 SYGVKD. With 11 bases clipped from V and 0 bases from J, the junction kept 6 bases outside the gene matches. The CDR3 is made up of 13 amino acids. CDR3 sequence (DNA): TGTGCCGTCAAACAGGGGCTGAACACTGAAGCTTTCTTT. The encoded protein is CAVKQGLNTEAFF.

This clone is a singleton in its sample. The chain combines TRBV7-9 with TRBJ2-7, with TRBD1 matching 11 bases. The trim removed 5 bases at V and 5 bases at J, leaving 5 bases unmatched. Germline CDR1 and CDR2: SEHNR and FQNEAQ (reference sequence). CDR3 length: 14 amino acids. CDR3 residues: CASSRDRGNDEQYF. CDR3 coding DNA: TGTGCCAGCAGCCGGGACAGGGGGAATGACGAGCAGTACTTC.

The chain combines TRBV2 with TRBJ1-5; tentative D call: TRBD1 (5 bases). Germline CDR1 is SNHLY and CDR2 is FYNNEI. V dropped 7 bases and J dropped 3 bases, with 13 bases sitting between them. The CDR3 extends over 14 amino acids. CDR3 sequence: CASKLGQVNQPQHF. As DNA, the CDR3 is TGTGCCAGCAAATTGGGGCAGGTCAATCAGCCCCAGCATTTT.

On this clone: The germline gene is not matched at one end of the junction; a read error may be the cause. The chain joins TRBV2 to TRBJ1-2, with TRBD1 matching over 8 bases. The CDR3 runs 12 residues. The germline CDR1 and CDR2 sequences are SNHLY and FYNNEI. The CDR3 reads CASGRDRTFPDF. Here the CDR3 DNA reads TGTGCCAGCGGCCGGGACAGGACATTTCCAGACTTC. The full variable domain, with the rest looked up from reference TRBV2 and TRBJ1-2, is EPEVTQTPSHQVTQMGQEVILRCVPISNHLYFYWYRQILGQKVEFLVSFYNNEISEKSEIFDDQFSVERPDGSNFTLKIRSTKLEDSAMYFCASGRDRTFPDFGSGTRLTVV.

This chain uses TRBV6-5 with TRBJ2-2, with 9 bases matching TRBD2. The V and J ends lost 6 bases and 1 base, in that order; junction bases with no gene match: 3. Germline V CDR1 and CDR2: MNHEY, SVGAGI. CDR3 size: 15 residues. The CDR3 coding sequence is TGTGCCAGCAGCTTTAGCGGGAGGAACACCGGGGAGCTGTTTTTT. Protein product: CASSFSGRNTGELFF.

CDR3 residues: CASSRGRGLRDTQYF. The CDR3 nucleotides read TGTGCCAGCAGCCGCGGGAGGGGGCTTAGAGATACGCAGTATTTT. The chain employs TRBV3-1 (or the pseudogene TRBV3-2) and TRBJ2-3; 9 nucleotides align to TRBD2. CDR1 and CDR2 (germline): LGHDT, YNNKEL (reference sequence). CDR3 length: 15 residues. V lost 4 bases and J lost 5; bases outside the gene matches: 7.

This chain connects TRBV19 to TRBJ1-5, with 8 bases aligning to TRBD1. With V trimmed by 5 bases and J by 0 bases, 3 bases remained unmatched. Germline CDR1 is LNHDA and CDR2 is SQIVND (reference sequence). The CDR3 is 15 amino acids. CDR3 sequence (DNA): TGTGCCAGTAGTGCCAGGGGGCCTAGCAATCAGCCCCAGCATTTT. Translating it yields CASSARGPSNQPQHF.

The rearrangement uses TRBV7-9 and TRBJ2-5, with 10 nucleotides matching TRBD2. V trimming: 4 bases; J trimming: 1 base; junction bases outside the gene matches: 6. This CDR3 is built from 16 residues. Germline lookup yields CDR1 SEHNR and CDR2 FQNEAQ (reference sequence). The CDR3 DNA reads TGTGCCAGCAGCTCCCTAGCGGGGGCCCCCCAAGAGACCCAGTACTTC. Protein product: CASSSLAGAPQETQYF.

This clone has just a few counts. V and J are TRBV19 and TRBJ2-2; TRBD1 matches 9 bases. This CDR3 has 17 residues. Germline V gene sequence: CDR1 LNHDA, CDR2 SQIVND (reference sequence). V shed 8 bases, J shed 5 bases, and the junction held 15 bases outside the gene matches. CDR3 bases: TGTGCCAGTGTGGACCTAACAGGGGGCGAAGGTACCGGGGAGCTGTTTTTT. Translation gives CASVDLTGGEGTGELFF.

The chain couples TRBV23-1 to TRBJ1-5, with TRBD1 matching over 7 bases. TRBV23-1 carries the ORF label, with uncertain function. CDR3 length: 19 residues. V lost 2 bases, J lost 0 bases, and 13 bases stayed unmatched. The CDR3 protein is CASSQTKGQNYISNQPQHF. The CDR3 nucleotides read TGCGCCAGCAGTCAAACTAAGGGACAGAATTATATTAGCAATCAGCCCCAGCATTTT.

The chain links TRBV30 to TRBJ1-5, with 11 bases matching TRBD1. The CDR3 is 15 amino acids. Germline assignment: CDR1 GTSNPN and CDR2 SVGIG (reference sequence). The V gene end was trimmed by 3 bases and the J gene end by 6 bases; junction bases not matched to a gene: 7. CDR3: CAWSMDRGLGQPQHF. CDR3 in DNA: TGTGCCTGGAGCATGGACAGGGGGCTCGGTCAGCCCCAGCATTTT.

The genes are TRBV11-2 and TRBJ2-7; 8 nucleotides line up with TRBD1. V lost 2 bases and J lost 4; bases outside the gene matches: 1. The germline V gene has CDR1 SGHAT and CDR2 FQNNGV. The CDR3 sequence is 13 residues long. The CDR3 DNA reads TGTGCCAGCAGCTTATACAGGGGGTACGAGCAGTACTTC. It codes for CASSLYRGYEQYF. Together with reference TRBV11-2 and TRBJ2-7, the CDR3 gives the full variable domain: EAGVAQSPRYKIIEKRQSVAFWCNPISGHATLYWYQQILGQGPKLLIQFQNNGVVDDSQLPKDRFSAERLKGVDSTLKIQPAKLEDSAVYLCASSLYRGYEQYFGPGTRLTVT.

The chain combines TRBV6-5 with TRBJ1-3; D uncertain. The CDR3 consists of 13 residues. V lost 10 bases and J 4 bases, leaving 14 bases between the germline ends. Germline CDR1 and CDR2: MNHEY and SVGAGI. The CDR3 spells CATRGPPGNTIYF. Here the CDR3 DNA reads TGTGCCACCCGAGGCCCCCCCGGAAACACCATATATTTT.

The chain carries TRBV19 and TRBJ1-4, with 7 bases identical to TRBD1. The CDR3 has 15 residues. The V and J ends lost 5 bases and 3 bases, in that order; junction bases with no gene match: 6. Germline loops: CDR1 LNHDA, CDR2 SQIVND (reference sequence). The CDR3 is CASSSTGAANEKLFF. The CDR3 coding sequence is TGTGCCAGTAGTTCTACAGGGGCAGCTAATGAAAAACTGTTTTTT.